This T cell receptor (beta chain) was identified during a study of CD8+CD57+ T cells in acquired aplastic anemia. Study context: Quantities of DNA derived from sorted CD4+ and CD8+ cells averaged approximately 3.3 ug. Findings of the study overall: The same twenty-nine CD8+ CDR3 sequences occurred in patients and in controls.

There are 15 residues in the CDR3. Germline lookup yields CDR1 SGDLS and CDR2 YYNGEE. Trimming removed 4 bases at V and 4 bases at J, with 17 bases between. The template for TCR beta VDJ and CDR3 sequence profiling was genomic DNA. TCRdb reanalysed the reads using MiXCR and keeps one entry per CDR3 protein. The sample lists about 110,000 distinct CDR3 sequences; less than 65% were seen once. About this clonotype: Antigen: not known.

The V and J genes are TRBV9 and TRBJ1-2, with D unclear. This TCR derives from a human donor in good health, serving as a control. What was sequenced was sorted CD4+, CD8+, or CD8+CD57+ T cells (not recorded which) from PBMCs. CDR3 loop: CASSSSRVVGYGYTF. CDR3 nucleotides: TGTGCCAGCAGCTCGTCCCGGGTGGTGGGCTATGGCTACACCTTC.